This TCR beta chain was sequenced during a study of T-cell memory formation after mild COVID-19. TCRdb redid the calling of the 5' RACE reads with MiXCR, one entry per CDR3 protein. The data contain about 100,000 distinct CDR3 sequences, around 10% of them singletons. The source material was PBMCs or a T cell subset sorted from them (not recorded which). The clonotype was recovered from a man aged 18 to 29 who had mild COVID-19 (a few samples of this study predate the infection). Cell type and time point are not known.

CDR3 sequence (DNA): TGTGCCAGCAGTTGGGACATAAAAGAGACCCAGTACTTC. Amino acids: CASSWDIKETQYF. This chain links TRBV6-2 or TRBV6-3 with TRBJ2-5; D is perhaps TRBD1 (6 bases). The CDR3 sequence is 13 residues long. From germline, CDR1 is MNHEY and CDR2 SVGEGT. V was pared by 4 bases and J by 3 bases, with 9 bases between.